This T cell receptor beta chain was captured in a study of blood T cell repertoires in COVID-19. The germline gives CDR1 MNHEY, CDR2 SVGAGI. Trimming stripped 7 bases from V and 2 bases from J, with 9 bases between. The CDR3 spans 12 residues. Participants, about 18 to 90 years old, spanned more than 20 US areas. Cohorts were assigned according to the clinical history that participants reported. The authors' processing: Reference gene primer amplification gave nucleated cell count estimates. The table came from immunoSEQ multiplex PCR; TCRdb's copy has only in-frame clones and leaves some out. V and J calls and clone size are given by that table; D and trimming were obtained from the DNA. The table includes around 400,000 clones, about 90% detected once.

The sequenced sample consisted of PBMCs or T cells enriched from blood (not recorded which). The chain recombines TRBV6-5 with TRBJ2-7, with TRBD2 as a possible D gene (5 bases). The sequence was collected from a woman aged 25 to 45 who had recovered from COVID-19. CDR3 sequence: CASTSTTYEQYF. The DNA of the CDR3 is TGTGCCAGCACATCGACTACCTACGAGCAGTACTTC.